This section outlines one TCR beta chain sequence together with its context. Its antigen is still unknown. The sample belongs to a study of cytomegalovirus exposure and HLA in healthy donors. Looking at the study overall: Both the 120 validation repertoires and the 600 to 750 first-cohort repertoires used the same platform, as reported by a later analysis.

The V gene lost 6 bases and the J gene lost 12 bases, with 11 bases spanning the gap. This CDR3 has 11 amino acids. CDR1 is SEHNR, CDR2 FQNEAQ, per germline (reference sequence). The donors were members of the roughly 120-subject validation cohort (separate from the roughly 700-subject first cohort). Measured with immunoSEQ multiplex PCR; TCRdb has only the in-frame clones, and not every one. The sample records about 200,000 clones, more than 65% being singletons. Study observations and caveats: The study designated 150 or so TCR beta chains cytomegalovirus-associated.

Sequenced input: PBMCs. The origin of this receptor is a woman aged 25-40 years in good health and CMV-seropositive. This sequence joins TRBV7-9 and TRBJ1-4; D ambiguous. The DNA for the CDR3 is TGTGCCAGCAGACTAGGGTCTGAACTGTTTTTT. Encoded protein: CASRLGSELFF.